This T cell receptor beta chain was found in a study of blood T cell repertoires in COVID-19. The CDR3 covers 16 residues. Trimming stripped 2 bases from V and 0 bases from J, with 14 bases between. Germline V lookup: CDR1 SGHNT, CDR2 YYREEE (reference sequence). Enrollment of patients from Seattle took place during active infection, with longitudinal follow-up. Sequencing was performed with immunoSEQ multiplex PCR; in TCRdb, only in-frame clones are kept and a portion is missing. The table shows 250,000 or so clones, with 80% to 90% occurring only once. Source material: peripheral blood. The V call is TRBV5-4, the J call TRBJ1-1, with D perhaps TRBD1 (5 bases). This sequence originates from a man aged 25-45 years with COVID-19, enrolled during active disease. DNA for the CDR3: TGTGCCAGCAGCTTAGGCGGGGCGAGGGTGAACACTGAAGCTTTCTTT. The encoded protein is CASSLGGARVNTEAFF.